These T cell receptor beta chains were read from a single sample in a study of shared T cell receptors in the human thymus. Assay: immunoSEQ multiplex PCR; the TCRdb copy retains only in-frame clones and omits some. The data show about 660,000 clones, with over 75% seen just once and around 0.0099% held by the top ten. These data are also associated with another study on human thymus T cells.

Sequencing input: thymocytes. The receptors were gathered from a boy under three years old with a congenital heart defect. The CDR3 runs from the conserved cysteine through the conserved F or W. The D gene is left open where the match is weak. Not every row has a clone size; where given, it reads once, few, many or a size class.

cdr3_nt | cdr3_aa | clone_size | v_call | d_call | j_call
TGCGCCAGCAGCCAAGTCAGGGGCTACTACAATGAGCAGTTCTTC | CASSQVRGYYNEQFF | NA | TRBV4-1 | NA | TRBJ2-1
TGTGCTAGCAGCTTAGGGGGCCTGTCCGAGCAGTACTTC | CASSLGGLSEQYF | NA | TRBV7-7 | TRBD1 | TRBJ2-7
TGTGCCAGCAGCCAAGATGAACAGCGGTCCTACCCCCACAATGAGCAGTTCTTC | CASSQDEQRSYPHNEQFF | NA | TRBV4-2 | NA | TRBJ2-1
TGTGCCAGCAGCCAGGCGGCAGGGGGAATGGGTTACACCTTC | CASSQAAGGMGYTF | NA | TRBV27 | TRBD1 | TRBJ1-2
TGTGCCAGCAGCCAACGGGGGGCGCATAACTATGGCTACACCTTC | CASSQRGAHNYGYTF | NA | TRBV14 | NA | TRBJ1-2
TGTGCCAGCAGTGGGGCCTGGGGGCGGAATGAGCAGTTCTTC | CASSGAWGRNEQFF | NA | TRBV6-1 | NA | TRBJ2-1
TGTGCCAGCAGTGCCTCCGGGGAACACGAGGAAGGCTTCGAGACCCAGTACTTC | CASSASGEHEEGFETQYF | NA | TRBV6-4 | NA | TRBJ2-5
TGTGCCAGCAGCTTAGATCGGAAGCGGGAAAACATTCAGTACTTC | CASSLDRKRENIQYF | NA | TRBV11-3 | NA | TRBJ2-4
TGCGCCAGCAGCCCCGACTTTTCCCAAGAGACCCAGTACTTC | CASSPDFSQETQYF | NA | TRBV4-3 | NA | TRBJ2-5
TGTGCTCTTGGCAGGGCAGGCTACGAGCAGTACTTC | CALGRAGYEQYF | NA | TRBV30 | NA | TRBJ2-7
TGTGCCAGCAGCCCGATGGACGGGAGCTCCTACGAGCAGTACTTC | CASSPMDGSSYEQYF | NA | TRBV7-9 | NA | TRBJ2-7
TGTGCCAGCAGTTGGAGTCGGGGGTCCGAGCAGTACTTC | CASSWSRGSEQYF | NA | TRBV27 | NA | TRBJ2-7
TGCAGCGTTGGAGGGAACTCTGGGGCCAACGTCCTGACTTTC | CSVGGNSGANVLTF | NA | TRBV29-1 | NA | TRBJ2-6
TGTGCCAGCACCAACAGGGACCCTACTAACTATGGCTACACCTTC | CASTNRDPTNYGYTF | NA | TRBV7-2 | NA | TRBJ1-2
TGCGCCAGCAGCCAAGAACACAGGGGCCAGTGGAGATACGAGCAGTACTTC | CASSQEHRGQWRYEQYF | NA | TRBV4-1 | TRBD1 | TRBJ2-7
TGTGCCAGCAGCTTAAACCCTCTGGCGGGGGCGAAGGGTGAAGCTTTCTTT | CASSLNPLAGAKGEAFF | NA | TRBV7-9 | NA | TRBJ1-1
TGTGCCATCAGGCCCGAGGGACTAGCGGGAGGGCCACAAGATGAGCAGTTCTTC | CAIRPEGLAGGPQDEQFF | NA | TRBV10-3 | TRBD2 | TRBJ2-1
TGCAGTGCTAGAGACAGGGCTGGCTACACCTTC | CSARDRAGYTF | once | TRBV20-1 | NA | TRBJ1-2
TGTGCCAGCAGCCCCCACTCCTACGAGCAGTACTTC | CASSPHSYEQYF | NA | TRBV7-6 | NA | TRBJ2-7
TGTGCCAGAAGCTTGGAATCTAGGACAGCCCAAGAGACCCAGTACTTC | CARSLESRTAQETQYF | NA | TRBV5-3 | NA | TRBJ2-5
TGTGCCAGCAGAATCGGCGGGGGGCTGTGGGAGACCCAGTACTTC | CASRIGGGLWETQYF | NA | TRBV27 | TRBD2 | TRBJ2-5
TGTGCCAGCACCCCGGCCGCGGGGGAACTAGCGGGGGGCTACGAGCAGTACTTC | CASTPAAGELAGGYEQYF | NA | TRBV5-8 | TRBD2 | TRBJ2-7
TGTGCCAGCAGCCTCGGGACTAGCGGGAGGGCCACGGTCTACAATGAGCAGTTCTTC | CASSLGTSGRATVYNEQFF | NA | TRBV7-2 | TRBD2 | TRBJ2-1
TGTGCCAGCTCACCACGACAGGGTATCACAGATACGCAGTATTTT | CASSPRQGITDTQYF | NA | TRBV18 | TRBD1 | TRBJ2-3
TGTGCCAGCAAGAGGCGGGGGCCCTACAATGAGCAGTTCTTC | CASKRRGPYNEQFF | NA | TRBV13 | NA | TRBJ2-1
TGTGCCAGGGAAGGGCTAGCGGGCGAAAATGAGCAGTTCTTC | CAREGLAGENEQFF | NA | TRBV6-4 | TRBD2 | TRBJ2-1
TGCGCCAGCAGTGAGTCTAATCCTAGCGGGAGGGGGAATGAGCAGTTCTTC | CASSESNPSGRGNEQFF | NA | TRBV10-1 | TRBD2 | TRBJ2-1
TGCGCCAGCAGCCAAGATCGGGGGACCCAGAGCACAGATACGCAGTATTTT | CASSQDRGTQSTDTQYF | once | TRBV4-3 | NA | TRBJ2-3
TGCGCCAGCAGCCACCCTTTGACTAGCGGGAGAAGTAGTTACGAGCAGTACTTC | CASSHPLTSGRSSYEQYF | NA | TRBV4-1 | TRBD2 | TRBJ2-7
TGTGCCAGCAGCCTGGGACTCCCGTCGTCCGCCTACGAGCAGTACTTC | CASSLGLPSSAYEQYF | NA | TRBV13 | NA | TRBJ2-7
TGCGCCAGCAAAATACAGAGGAACACTGAAGCTTTCTTT | CASKIQRNTEAFF | NA | TRBV10-2 | NA | TRBJ1-1
TGTGCCAGCAGCCAGGACAGGGGGAATCAGCCCCAGCATTTT | CASSQDRGNQPQHF | NA | TRBV7-2 | TRBD1 | TRBJ1-5
TGCGCCAGCATCCCCCCGGACAGAATGAACACTGAAGCTTTCTTT | CASIPPDRMNTEAFF | NA | TRBV10-1 | NA | TRBJ1-1
TGTGCCAGCAGCTCGAAACTAGCGAAGCAGTTCTTC | CASSSKLAKQFF | NA | TRBV27 | TRBD2 | TRBJ2-1
TGTGCCAGCAGTTTGGAGCGGGAGGGCACAGATACGCAGTATTTT | CASSLEREGTDTQYF | NA | TRBV27 | TRBD2 | TRBJ2-3
TGTGCCAGCAACGGGACAGGACCCTACGAGCAGTACTTC | CASNGTGPYEQYF | once | TRBV2 | TRBD1 | TRBJ2-7
TGTGCCAGCAGCCAAGAAGGGCGGAGGATGAACACTGAAGCTTTCTTT | CASSQEGRRMNTEAFF | NA | TRBV4-2 | NA | TRBJ1-1
TGTGCCAGCAGTTTAAATCCGGGACAGGGAGAGGAGACCCAGTACTTC | CASSLNPGQGEETQYF | NA | TRBV27 | TRBD1 | TRBJ2-5
TGTGCCAGTAGTCCAAGGGACAGGGGGCGAGCGGGACCGAGCTCCTACGAGCAGTACTTC | CASSPRDRGRAGPSSYEQYF | NA | TRBV19 | TRBD1 | TRBJ2-7
TGTGCCAGCAGCCCCAGGCCGAGGATAGCGTTAAGGGAAGAGCAGTTCTTC | CASSPRPRIALREEQFF | once | TRBV7-2 | NA | TRBJ2-1
TGTGCCAGCAGTTTAAGGTCCTCAGGGACTGGAAACACCATATATTTT | CASSLRSSGTGNTIYF | once | TRBV27 | NA | TRBJ1-3
TGTGCCAGCAGCCACCTAGGACAGGACCAAGAGACCCAGTACTTC | CASSHLGQDQETQYF | NA | TRBV11-2 | TRBD1 | TRBJ2-5
TGTGCCAGCAGTGACCTCCTCCTCGGACTAGCTGGCACAGATACGCAGTATTTT | CASSDLLLGLAGTDTQYF | NA | TRBV6-4 | TRBD2 | TRBJ2-3
TGCGCCAGCACCACCGGGACAGGGATTAATGAAAAACTGTTTTTT | CASTTGTGINEKLFF | few | TRBV10-2 | TRBD1 | TRBJ1-4
TGTGCCAGCAGCTTGGGGAGCTCCTATAATTCACCCCTCCACTTT | CASSLGSSYNSPLHF | NA | TRBV5-4 | NA | TRBJ1-6
TGTGCCAGCAGTGAAGGGGCCCCCGCCGGGACAGGCCTGAACACTGAAGCTTTCTTT | CASSEGAPAGTGLNTEAFF | few | TRBV6-1 | TRBD1 | TRBJ1-1
TGCAGCGTTGAAGATGAGGAGGGACAGGGGGCGCACGAGCAGTACTTC | CSVEDEEGQGAHEQYF | once | TRBV29-1 | TRBD1 | TRBJ2-7
TGTGCCAGCAGCTTAAATTCTCACGCGGGAAAGAATAGCAATCAGCCCCAGCATTTT | CASSLNSHAGKNSNQPQHF | NA | TRBV7-3 | NA | TRBJ1-5
TGTGCCAGCTCCCTGGGGGCGGGAGGCCCCTACGAGCAGTACTTC | CASSLGAGGPYEQYF | NA | TRBV28 | TRBD2 | TRBJ2-7
TGCGCCAGCGCTGATCCCCGGGACTGGGAGCAGTTCTTC | CASADPRDWEQFF | NA | TRBV5-1 | NA | TRBJ2-1
TGCGCCAGCAGCCAAGATTTATCCCTAGGCGGGTTCACAGATACGCAGTATTTT | CASSQDLSLGGFTDTQYF | once | TRBV4-1 | NA | TRBJ2-3
TGTGCCAGCAGCTTAAGGGACAACACCTACGAGCAGTACTTC | CASSLRDNTYEQYF | NA | TRBV11-3 | NA | TRBJ2-7
TGTGCCAGTAGTACCGCGGGATCTGGGGAGTTCTTC | CASSTAGSGEFF | NA | TRBV19 | NA | TRBJ2-1
TGTGCCAGCAGTGCGAGCGGGACATTTAGCAATCAGCCCCAGCATTTT | CASSASGTFSNQPQHF | NA | TRBV2 | NA | TRBJ1-5
TGTGCCACCAGCAGAACCGCCCCACGCCCCGGCGGGAGGCCCACCGGGGAGCTGTTTTTT | CATSRTAPRPGGRPTGELFF | NA | TRBV15 | TRBD2 | TRBJ2-2
TGCGCCAGCAGCTCCCCCGACAGGGGGTATGATGGCTACACCTTC | CASSSPDRGYDGYTF | NA | TRBV5-1 | TRBD1 | TRBJ1-2
TGTGCCAGCAGTGAATGGGACTCCACACCCTACAATGAGCAGTTCTTC | CASSEWDSTPYNEQFF | NA | TRBV2 | NA | TRBJ2-1
TGTGCCAGCCTTCGCGGGACAGGGGAGAATGAGCAGTTCTTC | CASLRGTGENEQFF | NA | TRBV7-6 | TRBD1 | TRBJ2-1
TGTGCCAGTAGTACACAGGGGGACAAGAAAAACATTCAGTACTTC | CASSTQGDKKNIQYF | NA | TRBV19 | TRBD1 | TRBJ2-4